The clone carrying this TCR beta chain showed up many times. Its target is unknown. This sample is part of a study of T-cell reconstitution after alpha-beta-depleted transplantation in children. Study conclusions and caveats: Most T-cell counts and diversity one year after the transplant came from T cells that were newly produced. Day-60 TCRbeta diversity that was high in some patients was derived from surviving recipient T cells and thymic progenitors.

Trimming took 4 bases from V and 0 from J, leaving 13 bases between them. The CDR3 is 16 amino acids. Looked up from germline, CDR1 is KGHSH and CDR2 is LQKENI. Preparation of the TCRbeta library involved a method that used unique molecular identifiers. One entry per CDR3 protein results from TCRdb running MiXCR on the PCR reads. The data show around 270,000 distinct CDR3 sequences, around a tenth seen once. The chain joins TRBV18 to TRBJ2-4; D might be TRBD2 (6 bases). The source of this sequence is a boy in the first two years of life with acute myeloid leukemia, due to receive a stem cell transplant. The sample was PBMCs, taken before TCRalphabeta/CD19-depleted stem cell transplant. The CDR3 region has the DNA TGTGCCAGCTCACTGGAGGGACCTCTAGCCAAAAACATTCAGTACTTC. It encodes CASSLEGPLAKNIQYF.